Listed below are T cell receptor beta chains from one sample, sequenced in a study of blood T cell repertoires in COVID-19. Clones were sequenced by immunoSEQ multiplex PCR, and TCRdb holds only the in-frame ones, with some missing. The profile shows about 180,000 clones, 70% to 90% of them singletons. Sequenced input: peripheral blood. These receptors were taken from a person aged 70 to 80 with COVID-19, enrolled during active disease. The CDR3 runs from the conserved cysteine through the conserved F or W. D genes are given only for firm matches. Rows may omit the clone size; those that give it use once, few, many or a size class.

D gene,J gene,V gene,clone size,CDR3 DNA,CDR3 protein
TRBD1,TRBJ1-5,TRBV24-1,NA,TGTGCCACCAGTGGGCAGGGGGCAAATCAGCCCCAGCATTTT,CATSGQGANQPQHF
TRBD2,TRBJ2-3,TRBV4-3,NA,TGCGCCAGCAGCAGCCGGACTAGCGGGAGCCCCACAGATACGCAGTATTTT,CASSSRTSGSPTDTQYF
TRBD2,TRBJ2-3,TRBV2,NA,TGTGCCAGCAGGGCTAGCGGGCTTAGCACAGATACGCAGTATTTT,CASRASGLSTDTQYF
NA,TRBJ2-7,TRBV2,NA,TGTGCCAGCAGCTACATCGGGTACGAGCAGTACTTC,CASSYIGYEQYF
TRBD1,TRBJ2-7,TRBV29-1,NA,TGCAGCGTTGTGAAGGGGACAGGGGACTACGAGCAGTACTTC,CSVVKGTGDYEQYF
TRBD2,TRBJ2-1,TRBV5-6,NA,TGTGCCAGCAGCTTTGGGACTAGCGGGAGGGAGAATGAGCAGTTCTTC,CASSFGTSGRENEQFF
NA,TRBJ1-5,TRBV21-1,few,TGTGCCAGCAGCAAAGGAGAGGGGGAAGGCCTCAATCAGCCCCAGCATTTT,CASSKGEGEGLNQPQHF
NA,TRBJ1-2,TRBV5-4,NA,TGTGCCAGCAGCCCAGCAGGGACAACTGGGGATGGCTACACCTTC,CASSPAGTTGDGYTF
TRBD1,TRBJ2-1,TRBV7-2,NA,TGTGCCAGCAGCTTTGACAGGGGCGGATCCAATGAGCAGTTCTTC,CASSFDRGGSNEQFF
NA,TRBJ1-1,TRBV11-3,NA,TGTGCCAGCAGCTTAGGGCGGGGCCCGGTCGGTAGCACTGAAGCTTTCTTT,CASSLGRGPVGSTEAFF
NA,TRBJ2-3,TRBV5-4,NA,TGTGCCAGCAGCTTGGAACCGGGCACAGATACGCAGTATTTT,CASSLEPGTDTQYF
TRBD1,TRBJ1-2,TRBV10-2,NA,TGCGCCAGCAGCGATAGTACGGGACAGGAGAACTATGGCTACACCTTC,CASSDSTGQENYGYTF
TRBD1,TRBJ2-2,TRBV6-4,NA,TGTGCCAGCAGTGACGGACAGGGGTACGGGGAGCTGTTTTTT,CASSDGQGYGELFF
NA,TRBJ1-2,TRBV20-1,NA,TGCAGTGTTAGTTCCGAAACAGGCGGTGGCTACACCTTC,CSVSSETGGGYTF
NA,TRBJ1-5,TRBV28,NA,TGTGCCACCCGGAAGCGGTCTAGCAATCAGCCCCAGCATTTT,CATRKRSSNQPQHF
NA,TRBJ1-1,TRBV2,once,TGTGCCAGCAGGGGCGACGGGACTTTGAACACTGAAGCTTTCTTT,CASRGDGTLNTEAFF
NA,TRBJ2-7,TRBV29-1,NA,TGCAGCGCCTCCGACAGGAGCTCCTACGAGCAGTACTTC,CSASDRSSYEQYF
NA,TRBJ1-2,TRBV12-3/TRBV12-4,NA,TGTGCCAGCAGTTTTGGGGCTGGGGGCTACACCTTC,CASSFGAGGYTF
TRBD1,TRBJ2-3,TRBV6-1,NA,TGTGCCAGCAGTGAAGCGCAAAGCAGGGGGCGCCAGTATTTT,CASSEAQSRGRQYF
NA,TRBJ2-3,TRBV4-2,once,TGTGCCAGCAGCCAAGGGATCGGGTCCCTTGAGCGGTCGGCATATACGCAGTATTTT,CASSQGIGSLERSAYTQYF
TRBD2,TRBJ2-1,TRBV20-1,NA,TGCAGTGCTAGTAGGCGGAGCGGGAGGGCTTCCTACAATGAGCAGTTCTTC,CSASRRSGRASYNEQFF
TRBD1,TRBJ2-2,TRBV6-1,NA,TGTGCCAGCAGTGAACTCCGTCAGGGGGCGGGCGGGGAGCTGTTTTTT,CASSELRQGAGGELFF